This TCR beta chain stems from a study of T cell responses to AZD1222 COVID-19 vaccine. Study results and caveats: Distributed over spike, vaccine-associated CD4 TCRs predominated at 160-218 and 743-854.

A remark on this clone: As yet, its antigen is unknown.

The assay was immunoSEQ multiplex PCR, and TCRdb's table has in-frame clones only and misses some. The table records more than 120,000 clones, about 90% of them present only once. V shed 0 bases and J shed 2 bases, with 11 bases lying between them. Germline CDR1 reads KGHSH; CDR2 reads LQKENI. The CDR3 spans 15 residues. Sequenced material: peripheral blood, taken 28 days after the second AZD1222 dose. The chain couples TRBV18 to TRBJ2-7; D ambiguous. This TCR was recovered from an adult who received the AZD1222 COVID-19 vaccine. The CDR3 is CASSPPTADAYEQYF. CDR3 nucleotides: TGTGCCAGCTCACCACCAACGGCCGACGCCTACGAGCAGTACTTC.